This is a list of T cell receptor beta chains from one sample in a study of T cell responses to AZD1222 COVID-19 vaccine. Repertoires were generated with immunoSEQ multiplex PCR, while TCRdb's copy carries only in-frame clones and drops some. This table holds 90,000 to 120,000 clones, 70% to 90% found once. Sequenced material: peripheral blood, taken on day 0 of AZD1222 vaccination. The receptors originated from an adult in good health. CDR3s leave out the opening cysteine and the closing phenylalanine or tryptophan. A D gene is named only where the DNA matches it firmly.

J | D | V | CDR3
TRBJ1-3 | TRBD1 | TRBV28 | ASSLQGVRGNTIY
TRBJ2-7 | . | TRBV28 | ASSLSQGSHEQY
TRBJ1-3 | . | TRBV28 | ASSLTTPRGNTIY
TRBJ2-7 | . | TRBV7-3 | ASSYAGGIAYEQY
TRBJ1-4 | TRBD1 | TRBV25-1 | ASSVQGGLSNEKLF
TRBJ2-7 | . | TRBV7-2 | ASSFSRGSYEQY
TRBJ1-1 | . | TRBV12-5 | ASGPDKNTEAF
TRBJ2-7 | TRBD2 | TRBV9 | ASSVGPSGSGYEQY
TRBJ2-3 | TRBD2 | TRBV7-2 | ASSLVSGKADTQY
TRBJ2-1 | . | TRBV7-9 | ASSLSDYNYNEQF
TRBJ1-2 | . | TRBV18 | ASSSKTDGYT
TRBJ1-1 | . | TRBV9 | ASSAGINTEAF
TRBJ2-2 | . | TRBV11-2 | ASSPGQNTGELF
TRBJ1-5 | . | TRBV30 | AWSVKVGPQH
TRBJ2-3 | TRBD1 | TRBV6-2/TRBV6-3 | ASSYSGQGDPDTQY
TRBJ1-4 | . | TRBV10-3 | ATTTGTENEKLF
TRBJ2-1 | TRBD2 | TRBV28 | ASSLAGGGGNEQF
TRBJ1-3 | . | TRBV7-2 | ASSSQGLHSGNTIY
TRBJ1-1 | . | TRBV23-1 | ASDRFRTPNTEAF
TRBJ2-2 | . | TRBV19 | ATKLTGVNTGELF
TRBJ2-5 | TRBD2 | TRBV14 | ASSLTSGQETQY
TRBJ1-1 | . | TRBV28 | ASSPPGGGAF
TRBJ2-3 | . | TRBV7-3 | ASKGGYSTDTQY
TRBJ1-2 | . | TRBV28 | ASSFRTAYGYT
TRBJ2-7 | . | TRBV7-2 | ASSPSTYEQY
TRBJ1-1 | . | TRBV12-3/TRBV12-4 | ASSLGAEAF
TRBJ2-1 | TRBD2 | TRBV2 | ASPSGSIGNEQF
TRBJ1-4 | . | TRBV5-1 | ASSLEAGSNEKLF
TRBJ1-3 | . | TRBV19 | ASRPYPSGNTIY
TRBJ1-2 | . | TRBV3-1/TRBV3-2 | ASSHRDRRRYGYT
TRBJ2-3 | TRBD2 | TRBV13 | ASSPLGTRLTDTQY
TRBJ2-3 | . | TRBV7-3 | ASSLGPPPLVDTQY
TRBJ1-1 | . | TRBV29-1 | SVDRGNTEAF
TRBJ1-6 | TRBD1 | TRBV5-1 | ASSLAYGQGDSPLH
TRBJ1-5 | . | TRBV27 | ASSAKFQGDVNQPQH
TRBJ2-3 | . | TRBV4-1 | ASSQDGAARAGTDTQY
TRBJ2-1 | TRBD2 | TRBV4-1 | ASSQVAGSRGNEQF
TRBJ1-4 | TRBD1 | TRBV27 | ASSRTGSNEKLF
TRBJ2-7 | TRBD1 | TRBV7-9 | ASSQPGQGPYEQY
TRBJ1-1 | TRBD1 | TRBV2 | ASSEAGRGLPAF